This T cell receptor beta chain was documented in a study of CD8+CD57+ T cells in acquired aplastic anemia. Study information: About 3 ug was the average amount of DNA from sorted CD4+ and CD8+ cells.

The TCR beta profiling, which covered VDJ combination and CDR3 sequence, was carried out using genomic DNA as the template. A single record per CDR3 protein comes from TCRdb applying MiXCR to the reads. The sample records 250,000 to 350,000 distinct CDR3 sequences, approximately 56% being singletons. Looked up from germline, CDR1 is MNHEY and CDR2 is SVGAGI. This CDR3 comprises 15 residues. V lost 0 bases and J lost 2, with 9 bases in between. This receptor was obtained from a human donor with severe aplastic anemia or a healthy control (not recorded which). The chain combines TRBV6-5 with TRBJ2-3, with no clear D. Sequencing used sorted CD4+, CD8+, or CD8+CD57+ T cells (not recorded which) from PBMCs. DNA of the CDR3: TGTGCCAGCAGTTACTCAAGTGTTATCACAGATACGCAGTATTTT. This encodes CASSYSSVITDTQYF.